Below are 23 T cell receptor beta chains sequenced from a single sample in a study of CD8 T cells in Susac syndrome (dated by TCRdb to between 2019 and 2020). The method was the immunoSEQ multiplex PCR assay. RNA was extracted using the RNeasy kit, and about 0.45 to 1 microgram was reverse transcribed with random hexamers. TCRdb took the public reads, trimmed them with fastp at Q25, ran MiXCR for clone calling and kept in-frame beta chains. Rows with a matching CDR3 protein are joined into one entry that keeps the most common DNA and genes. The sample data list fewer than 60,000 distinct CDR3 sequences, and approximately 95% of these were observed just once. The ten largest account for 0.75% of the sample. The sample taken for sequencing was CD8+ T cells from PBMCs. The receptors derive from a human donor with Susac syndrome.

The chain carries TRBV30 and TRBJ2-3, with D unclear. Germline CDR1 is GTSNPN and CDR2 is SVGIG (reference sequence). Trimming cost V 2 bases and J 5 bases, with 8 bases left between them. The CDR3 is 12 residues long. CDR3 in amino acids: CAWSPSRDTQYF. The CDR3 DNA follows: TGTGCCTGGAGTCCTTCCCGAGATACGCAGTATTTT.

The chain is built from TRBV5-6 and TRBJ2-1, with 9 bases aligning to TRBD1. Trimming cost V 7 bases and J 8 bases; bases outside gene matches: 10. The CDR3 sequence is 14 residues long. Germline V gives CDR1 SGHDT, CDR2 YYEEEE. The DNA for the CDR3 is TGTGCCAGCCGGGGACAGGGAGTTATCCATGAGCAGTTCTTC. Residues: CASRGQGVIHEQFF.

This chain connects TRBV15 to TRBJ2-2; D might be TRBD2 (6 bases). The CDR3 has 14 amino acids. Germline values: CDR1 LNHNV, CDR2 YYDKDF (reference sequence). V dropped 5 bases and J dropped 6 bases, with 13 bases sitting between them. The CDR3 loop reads CATSGSAGPGELFF. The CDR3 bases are TGTGCCACCAGCGGGTCAGCGGGTCCCGGGGAGCTGTTTTTT. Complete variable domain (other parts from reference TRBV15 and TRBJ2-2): DAMVIQNPRYQVTQFGKPVTLSCSQTLNHNVMYWYQQKSSQAPKLLFHYYDKDFNNEADTPDNFQSRRPNTSFCFLDIRSPGLGDTAMYLCATSGSAGPGELFFGEGSRLTVL.

CDR3 sequence reads: CASSHRDSSYNSPLHF. The CDR3 DNA follows: TGTGCCAGCAGCCACCGGGACAGCTCCTATAATTCACCCCTCCACTTT. The chain uses TRBV11-2 and TRBJ1-6; 7 bases fit TRBD1. V trimming: 5 bases; J trimming: 0 bases; junction bases outside the gene matches: 4. The CDR3 covers 16 residues. Germline lookup yields CDR1 SGHAT and CDR2 FQNNGV.

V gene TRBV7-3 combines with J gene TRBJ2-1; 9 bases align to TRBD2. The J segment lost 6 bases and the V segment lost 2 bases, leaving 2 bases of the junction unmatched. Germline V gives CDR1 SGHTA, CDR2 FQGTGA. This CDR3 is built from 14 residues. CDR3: CASSLVAGANEQFF. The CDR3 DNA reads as TGTGCCAGCAGCTTAGTAGCGGGGGCCAATGAGCAGTTCTTC.

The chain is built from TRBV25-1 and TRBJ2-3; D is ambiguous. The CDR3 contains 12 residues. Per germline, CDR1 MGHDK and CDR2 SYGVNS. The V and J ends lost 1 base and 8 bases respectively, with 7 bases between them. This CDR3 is CASSEFRSTQYF. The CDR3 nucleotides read TGTGCCAGCAGTGAATTCAGGAGTACGCAGTATTTT.

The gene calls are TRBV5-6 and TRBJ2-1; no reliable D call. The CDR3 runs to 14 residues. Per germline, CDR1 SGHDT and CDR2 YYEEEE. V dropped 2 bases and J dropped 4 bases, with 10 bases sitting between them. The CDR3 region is CASSFLGFYNEQFF. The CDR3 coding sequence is TGTGCCAGCAGCTTTCTGGGGTTTTACAATGAGCAGTTCTTC.

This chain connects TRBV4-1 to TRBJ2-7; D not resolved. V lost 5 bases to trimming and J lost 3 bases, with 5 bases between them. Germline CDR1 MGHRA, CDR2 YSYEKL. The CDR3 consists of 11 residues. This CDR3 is CASSNYYEQYF. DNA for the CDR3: TGCGCCAGCAGCAACTACTACGAGCAGTACTTC.

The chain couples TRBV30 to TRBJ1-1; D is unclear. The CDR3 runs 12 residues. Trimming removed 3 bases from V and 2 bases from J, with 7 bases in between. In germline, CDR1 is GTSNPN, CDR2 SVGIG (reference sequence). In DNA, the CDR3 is TGTGCCTGGAGCCAACCCAACACTGAAGCTTTCTTT. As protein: CAWSQPNTEAFF. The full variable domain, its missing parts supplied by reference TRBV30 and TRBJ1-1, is SQTIHQWPATLVQPVGSPLSLECTVEGTSNPNLYWYRQAAGRGLQLLFYSVGIGQISSEVPQNLSASRPQDRQFILSSKKLLLSDSGFYLCAWSQPNTEAFFGQGTRLTVV.

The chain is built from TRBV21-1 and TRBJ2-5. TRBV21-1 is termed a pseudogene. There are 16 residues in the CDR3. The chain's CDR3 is CASSKENLSTKRPEYF. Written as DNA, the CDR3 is TGTGCCAGCAGCAAGGAGAACCTAAGTACCAAGAGACCCGAGTACTTC.

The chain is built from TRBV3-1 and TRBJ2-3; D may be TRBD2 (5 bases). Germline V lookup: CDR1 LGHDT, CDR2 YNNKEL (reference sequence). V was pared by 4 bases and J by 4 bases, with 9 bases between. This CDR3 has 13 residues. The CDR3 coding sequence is TGTGCCAGCAGCCCCTTTAGCGCAGATACGCAGTATTTT. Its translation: CASSPFSADTQYF.

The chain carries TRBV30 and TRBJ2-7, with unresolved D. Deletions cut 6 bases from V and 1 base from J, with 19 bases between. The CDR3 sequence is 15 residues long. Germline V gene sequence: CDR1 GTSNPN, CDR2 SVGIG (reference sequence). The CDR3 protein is CACRLAVSFSYEQYF. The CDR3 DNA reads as TGTGCCTGCCGTCTGGCCGTCTCCTTTTCCTACGAGCAGTACTTC.

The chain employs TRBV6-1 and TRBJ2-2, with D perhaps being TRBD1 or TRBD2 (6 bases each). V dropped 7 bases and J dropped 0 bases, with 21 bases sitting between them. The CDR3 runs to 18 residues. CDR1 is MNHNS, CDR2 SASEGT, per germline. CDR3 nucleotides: TGTGCCAGCAAACCGTGGAAGGGGGGCCTCGCGAACACCGGGGAGCTGTTTTTT. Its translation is CASKPWKGGLANTGELFF.

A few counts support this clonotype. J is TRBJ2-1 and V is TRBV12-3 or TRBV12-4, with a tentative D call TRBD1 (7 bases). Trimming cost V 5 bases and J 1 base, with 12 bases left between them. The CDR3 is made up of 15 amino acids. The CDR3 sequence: CASSQGGVSYNEQFF. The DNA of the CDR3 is TGTGCCAGCAGTCAGGGGGGAGTTTCCTACAATGAGCAGTTCTTC.

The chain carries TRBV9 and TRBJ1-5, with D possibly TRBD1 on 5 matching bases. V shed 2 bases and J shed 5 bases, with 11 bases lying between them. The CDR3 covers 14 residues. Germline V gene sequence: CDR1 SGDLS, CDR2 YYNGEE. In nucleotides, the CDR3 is TGTGCCAGCAGCGTGATGGGGACTGATCAGCCCCAGCATTTT. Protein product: CASSVMGTDQPQHF.

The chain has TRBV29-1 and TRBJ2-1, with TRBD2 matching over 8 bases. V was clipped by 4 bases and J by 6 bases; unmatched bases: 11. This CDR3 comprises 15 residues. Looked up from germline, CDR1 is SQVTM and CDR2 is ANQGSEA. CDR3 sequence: CSVVFRLAFTNEQFF. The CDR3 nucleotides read TGCAGCGTTGTCTTCCGACTAGCGTTTACCAATGAGCAGTTCTTC.

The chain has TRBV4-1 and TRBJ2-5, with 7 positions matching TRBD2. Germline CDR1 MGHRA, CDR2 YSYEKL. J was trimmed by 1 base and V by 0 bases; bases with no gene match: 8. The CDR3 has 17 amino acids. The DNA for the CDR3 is TGCGCCAGCAGCCAAGATCGGGGCGGGGGAAGCCAAGAGACCCAGTACTTC. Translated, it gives CASSQDRGGGSQETQYF.

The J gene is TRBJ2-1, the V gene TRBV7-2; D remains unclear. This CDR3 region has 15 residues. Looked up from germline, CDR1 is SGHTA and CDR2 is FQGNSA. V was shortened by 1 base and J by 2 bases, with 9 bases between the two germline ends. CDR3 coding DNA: TGTGCCAGCAGCTTAGGTCTGTCAGCCTACAATGAGCAGTTCTTC. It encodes CASSLGLSAYNEQFF. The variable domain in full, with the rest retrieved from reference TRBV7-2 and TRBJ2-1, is GAGVSQSPSNKVTEKGKDVELRCDPISGHTALYWYRQSLGQGLEFLIYFQGNSAPDKSGLPSDRFSAERTGGSVSTLTIQRTQQEDSAVYLCASSLGLSAYNEQFFGPGTRLTVL.

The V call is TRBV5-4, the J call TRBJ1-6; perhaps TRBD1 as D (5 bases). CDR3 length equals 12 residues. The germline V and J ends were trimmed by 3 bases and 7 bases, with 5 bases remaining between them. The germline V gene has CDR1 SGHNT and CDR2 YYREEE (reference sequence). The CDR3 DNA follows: TGTGCCAGCAGCTCAGGGAATTCACCCCTCCACTTT. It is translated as CASSSGNSPLHF.

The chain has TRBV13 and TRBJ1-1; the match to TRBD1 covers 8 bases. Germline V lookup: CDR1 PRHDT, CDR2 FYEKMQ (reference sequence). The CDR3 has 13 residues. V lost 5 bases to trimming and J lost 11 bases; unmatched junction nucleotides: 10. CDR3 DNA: TGTGCCAGCAGCCCCACGGACAGGGAGGACGCTTTCTTT. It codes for CASSPTDREDAFF.

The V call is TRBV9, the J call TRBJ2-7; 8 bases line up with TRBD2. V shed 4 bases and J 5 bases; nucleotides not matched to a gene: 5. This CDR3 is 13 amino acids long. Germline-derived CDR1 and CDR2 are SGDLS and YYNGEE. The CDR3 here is CASSPGGPNEQYF. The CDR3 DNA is TGTGCCAGCAGCCCGGGAGGGCCTAACGAGCAGTACTTC.

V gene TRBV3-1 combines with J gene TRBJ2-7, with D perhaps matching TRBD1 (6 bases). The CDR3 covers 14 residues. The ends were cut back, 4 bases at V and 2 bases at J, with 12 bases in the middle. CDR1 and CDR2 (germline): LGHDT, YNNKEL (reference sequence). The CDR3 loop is CASSPSGHPYEQYF. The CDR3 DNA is TGTGCCAGCAGCCCCTCGGGACATCCCTACGAGCAGTACTTC.

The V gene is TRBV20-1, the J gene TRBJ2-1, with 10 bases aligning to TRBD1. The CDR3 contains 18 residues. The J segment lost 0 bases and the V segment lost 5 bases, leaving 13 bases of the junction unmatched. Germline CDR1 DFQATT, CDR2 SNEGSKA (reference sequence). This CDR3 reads CSAQRDRGELSSYNEQFF. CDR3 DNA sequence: TGCAGTGCTCAACGGGACAGGGGAGAACTAAGCTCCTACAATGAGCAGTTCTTC.